Listed below are T cell receptor beta chains from one sample, sequenced in a study of T-cell memory formation after mild COVID-19. TCRdb redid the calling of the 5' RACE reads with MiXCR, one entry per CDR3 protein. The data contain approximately 190,000 distinct CDR3 sequences, around 19% of them singletons. Source material: PBMCs or a T cell subset sorted from them (not recorded which). These receptors all stem from an adult woman who had mild COVID-19 (a few samples of this study predate the infection). Cell type and time point are not known. Each CDR3 is given with its conserved first and last residue. A D gene is named only where the DNA matches it firmly. The listing skips clone size in some rows; elsewhere it reads once, few, many or a size class.

V: TRBV7-9; D: .; size: many; J: TRBJ2-3; DNA: TGTGCCAGCAGCGTACAGCCTATAAGCACAGATACGCAGTATTTT; CDR3: CASSVQPISTDTQYF
V: TRBV29-1; D: .; size: .; J: TRBJ2-7; DNA: TGCAGCGCCCGACAGGCGTCCTACGAGCAGTACTTC; CDR3: CSARQASYEQYF
V: TRBV20-1; D: .; size: .; J: TRBJ1-6; DNA: TGCAGTGCTAGAGATCCAAAAGGGGAGAATTCACCCCTCCACTTT; CDR3: CSARDPKGENSPLHF
V: TRBV12-3/TRBV12-4; D: .; size: few; J: TRBJ2-5; DNA: TGTGCCAGCAGTTTTCCCCCCCGGGGAGAAGAGACCCAGTACTTC; CDR3: CASSFPPRGEETQYF
V: TRBV7-2; D: TRBD1; size: .; J: TRBJ1-1; DNA: TGTGCCAGCAGCCCGCAGGGGGGAATCACTGAAGCTTTCTTT; CDR3: CASSPQGGITEAFF
V: TRBV20-1; D: .; size: many; J: TRBJ2-5; DNA: TGCAGTGCCCACTTGGTCCCGGGAGTTAGGGAGACCCAGTACTTC; CDR3: CSAHLVPGVRETQYF
V: TRBV15; D: TRBD1; size: many; J: TRBJ2-7; DNA: TGTGCCACCAGCAGGGGACAGATCTACGAGCAGTACTTC; CDR3: CATSRGQIYEQYF
V: TRBV30; D: TRBD2; size: few; J: TRBJ2-3; DNA: TGTGCCTGGAGTGTCGGACTAGCGAGCACAGATACGCAGTATTTT; CDR3: CAWSVGLASTDTQYF
V: TRBV6-2/TRBV6-3; D: .; size: few; J: TRBJ2-1; DNA: TGTGCCAGCAGCCCCCGTTATAATGAGCAGTTCTTC; CDR3: CASSPRYNEQFF
V: TRBV7-9; D: .; size: few; J: TRBJ2-5; DNA: TGTGCCAGCAGCTTAGTCGTTCAAGAGACCCAGTACTTC; CDR3: CASSLVVQETQYF
V: TRBV7-8; D: .; size: few; J: TRBJ2-5; DNA: TGTGCCAGCAGCTTTCTGATGGACAAACAAGAGACCCAGTACTTC; CDR3: CASSFLMDKQETQYF
V: TRBV7-6; D: .; size: few; J: TRBJ1-3; DNA: TGTGCCAGCAGCTTATCGGGCAGCTCTGGAAACACCATATATTTT; CDR3: CASSLSGSSGNTIYF
V: TRBV5-1; D: .; size: .; J: TRBJ1-6; DNA: TGCGCCAGCAGCTTGGATTGGGGGGGGAATTCACCCCTCCACTTT; CDR3: CASSLDWGGNSPLHF
V: TRBV12-3/TRBV12-4; D: TRBD1; size: few; J: TRBJ2-2; DNA: TGTGCCAGCAGGCCTGCTCCGGGACAGGGGGCGTCCGGGGAGCTGTTTTTT; CDR3: CASRPAPGQGASGELFF
V: TRBV7-9; D: .; size: .; J: TRBJ1-2; DNA: TGTGCCAGCAGCCCGGACATTTCTGAGAACTATGGCTACACCTTC; CDR3: CASSPDISENYGYTF
V: TRBV6-2/TRBV6-3; D: TRBD1; size: few; J: TRBJ1-4; DNA: TGTGCCAGCACCCCCGGTTGGGGACAGGGGACGAGGAGAGAAAAACTGTTTTTT; CDR3: CASTPGWGQGTRREKLFF
V: TRBV20-1; D: .; size: few; J: TRBJ2-1; DNA: TGCAGTGCGGCAGGGATTCGCGGGGTGCCTGGGAATGAGCAGTTCTTC; CDR3: CSAAGIRGVPGNEQFF
V: TRBV27; D: .; size: .; J: TRBJ1-1; DNA: TGTGCCAGCAGTTTGAGTGAGGACACTGAAGCTTTCTTT; CDR3: CASSLSEDTEAFF
V: TRBV7-2; D: .; size: .; J: TRBJ2-7; DNA: TGTGCCAGCAGCCCTCGACGGGGGAACGAGCGGTACTTC; CDR3: CASSPRRGNERYF
V: TRBV29-1; D: .; size: few; J: TRBJ1-5; DNA: TGCAGCGCTCGGGACGGTAATCAGCCCCAGCATTTT; CDR3: CSARDGNQPQHF
V: TRBV7-9; D: .; size: few; J: TRBJ2-7; DNA: TGTGCCAGCAGCCCTCGGGACAAGAGTTCCTACGAGCAGTACTTC; CDR3: CASSPRDKSSYEQYF
V: TRBV7-9; D: .; size: few; J: TRBJ2-1; DNA: TGTGCCAGCAGCCCCCCCGTGTCGAGGTCCCGGATCGAGCAGTTCTTC; CDR3: CASSPPVSRSRIEQFF
V: TRBV29-1; D: .; size: .; J: TRBJ1-1; DNA: TGCAGCGTTGATCCCGGACAGTCTGAGGGAGCTTTCTTT; CDR3: CSVDPGQSEGAFF
V: TRBV6-5; D: .; size: few; J: TRBJ1-6; DNA: TGTGCCAGCAGTTTAGCAGGGTTTCAGCCCCTCCACTTT; CDR3: CASSLAGFQPLHF
V: TRBV3-1; D: .; size: .; J: TRBJ2-7; DNA: TGTGCCACCGCCGCGGCAGTAAGATCCTACGAGCAGTACTTC; CDR3: CATAAAVRSYEQYF
V: TRBV5-5; D: .; size: few; J: TRBJ2-7; DNA: TGTGCCAGCAGCTTGGTTAGCCCCTCCTACGAGCAGTACTTC; CDR3: CASSLVSPSYEQYF
V: TRBV12-3/TRBV12-4; D: .; size: .; J: TRBJ1-3; DNA: TGTGCCAGCAGTCTCGTCGTCCGCTCTGGAAACACCATATATTTT; CDR3: CASSLVVRSGNTIYF
V: TRBV5-1; D: TRBD1; size: many; J: TRBJ2-7; DNA: TGCGCCAGCAGCCAAGGACAGGGAAGCTCCTACGAGCAGTACTTC; CDR3: CASSQGQGSSYEQYF
V: TRBV12-3/TRBV12-4; D: .; size: few; J: TRBJ2-5; DNA: TGTGCCAGCAGCTCAGCGCAGGGGCGAGAGACCCAGTACTTC; CDR3: CASSSAQGRETQYF
V: TRBV11-2; D: .; size: few; J: TRBJ1-2; DNA: TGTGCCAGCAGCTTAAGGGCCGGCTACACCTTC; CDR3: CASSLRAGYTF
V: TRBV5-5; D: TRBD1; size: .; J: TRBJ2-7; DNA: TGTGCCAGCAGTTTGGATCCGGGACAGCACTACGAGCAGTACTTC; CDR3: CASSLDPGQHYEQYF
V: TRBV20-1; D: .; size: .; J: TRBJ2-7; DNA: TGCAGTGCTAGAGAAATGGAGGGGTCTGGTCACGAGCAGTACTTC; CDR3: CSAREMEGSGHEQYF
V: TRBV10-3; D: .; size: .; J: TRBJ2-1; DNA: TGTGCCATCAGTAGGGGGGGGACCAATGAGCAGTTCTTC; CDR3: CAISRGGTNEQFF
V: TRBV5-1; D: .; size: .; J: TRBJ1-1; DNA: TGCGCCAGCAGGAGGGACACTGAAGCTTTCTTT; CDR3: CASRRDTEAFF
V: TRBV7-2; D: .; size: .; J: TRBJ2-4; DNA: TGTGCCAGCAGCTTGGCCCCGTCGGGAATTTTAGCCAAAAACATTCAGTACTTC; CDR3: CASSLAPSGILAKNIQYF
V: TRBV7-8; D: .; size: many; J: TRBJ1-5; DNA: TGTGCCAGCAGTCCTCAAGGGGCATGGCAGCCCCAGCATTTT; CDR3: CASSPQGAWQPQHF
V: TRBV5-1; D: TRBD1; size: .; J: TRBJ2-2; DNA: TGCGCCAGCAGCAACGATCAGGGGGCAGGGAACACCGGGGAGCTGTTTTTT; CDR3: CASSNDQGAGNTGELFF
V: TRBV2; D: TRBD1; size: .; J: TRBJ2-7; DNA: TGTGCCAGCAACGCCGGGACAGCACCTTACGAGCAGTACTTC; CDR3: CASNAGTAPYEQYF
V: TRBV7-7; D: .; size: .; J: TRBJ2-3; DNA: TGTGCTAGCAGCCTTAGCGGACCCACAGATACGCAGTATTTT; CDR3: CASSLSGPTDTQYF
V: TRBV10-3; D: .; size: few; J: TRBJ2-7; DNA: TGTGCCATCAGTGAGCAGCTAACTGGCACCTACGAGCAGTACTTC; CDR3: CAISEQLTGTYEQYF
V: TRBV3-1; D: TRBD1; size: few; J: TRBJ1-1; DNA: TGTGCCAGCAGCCGAGGACAGGACACTGAAGCTTTCTTT; CDR3: CASSRGQDTEAFF
V: TRBV12-3/TRBV12-4; D: .; size: few; J: TRBJ2-5; DNA: TGTGCCAGCAGTTCTTCAGGGATTGGATTTGAGACCCAGTACTTC; CDR3: CASSSSGIGFETQYF